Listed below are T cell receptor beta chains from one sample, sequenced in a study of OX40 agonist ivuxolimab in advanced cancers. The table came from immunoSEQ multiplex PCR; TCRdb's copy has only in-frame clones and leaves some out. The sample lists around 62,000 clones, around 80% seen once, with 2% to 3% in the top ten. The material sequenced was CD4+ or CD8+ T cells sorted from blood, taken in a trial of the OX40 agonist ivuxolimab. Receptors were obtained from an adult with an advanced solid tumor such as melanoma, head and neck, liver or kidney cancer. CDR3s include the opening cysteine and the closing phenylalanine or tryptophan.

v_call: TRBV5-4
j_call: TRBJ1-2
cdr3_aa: CASSRTATYYGYTF

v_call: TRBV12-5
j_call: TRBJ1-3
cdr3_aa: CASDSLGNTIYF

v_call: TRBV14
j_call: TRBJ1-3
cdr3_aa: CASSQEIVPGNTIYF

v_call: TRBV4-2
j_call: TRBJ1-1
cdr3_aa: CASSQDRQAKNTEAFF

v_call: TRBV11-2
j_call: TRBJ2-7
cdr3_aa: CASSRGGTSPEQYF

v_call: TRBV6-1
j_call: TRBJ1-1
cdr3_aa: CASSDPGNTEAFF

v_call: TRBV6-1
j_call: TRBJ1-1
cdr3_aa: CASSETGRDAEAFF

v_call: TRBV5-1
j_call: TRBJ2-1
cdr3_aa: CASSLTGSEGEQFF

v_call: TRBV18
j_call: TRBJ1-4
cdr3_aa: CASSFSGGDEKLFF

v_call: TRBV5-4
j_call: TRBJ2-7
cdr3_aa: CASSLPGYEQYF

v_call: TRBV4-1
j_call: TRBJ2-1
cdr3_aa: CASSQESGDEQFF

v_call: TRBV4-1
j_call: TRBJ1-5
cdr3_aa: CASSQESHSNQPQHF

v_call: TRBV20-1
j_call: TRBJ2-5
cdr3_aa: CSYTGKETQYF

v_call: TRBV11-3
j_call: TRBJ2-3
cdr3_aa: CASSLGLAGGGDTQYF

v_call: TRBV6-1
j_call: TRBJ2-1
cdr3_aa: CASSELRASYNEQFF

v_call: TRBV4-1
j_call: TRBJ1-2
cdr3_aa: CASSQGGTNYGYTF

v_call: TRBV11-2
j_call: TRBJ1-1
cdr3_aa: CASSLNTEAFF

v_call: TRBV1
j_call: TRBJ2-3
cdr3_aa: CTSSQPRGRLSTDTQYF

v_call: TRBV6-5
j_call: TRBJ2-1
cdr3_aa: CASSYSENGGNEQFF

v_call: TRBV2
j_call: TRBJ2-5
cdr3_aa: CASRGSGGFGTQYF

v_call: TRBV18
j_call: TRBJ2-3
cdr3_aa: CASSGTSGDTQYF

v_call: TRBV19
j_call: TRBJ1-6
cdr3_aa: CASSISAGGNSPLHF

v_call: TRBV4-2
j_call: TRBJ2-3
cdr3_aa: CASSQTKLSTDTQYF

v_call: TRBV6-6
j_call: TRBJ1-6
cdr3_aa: CASAIQGQNNSPLHF

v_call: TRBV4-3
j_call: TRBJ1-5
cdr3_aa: CASSQDTGGYQPQHF

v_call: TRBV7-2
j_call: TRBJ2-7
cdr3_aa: CASSLDGRGSYEQYF

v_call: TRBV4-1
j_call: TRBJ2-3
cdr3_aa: CASSQEGGGSDTQYF

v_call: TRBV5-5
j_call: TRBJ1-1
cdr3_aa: CASSLDLIGTEAFF

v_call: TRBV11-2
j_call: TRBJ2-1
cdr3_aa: CASSSGQVLHNEQFF

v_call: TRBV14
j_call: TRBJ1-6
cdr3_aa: CASSDKQGSHSPLHF

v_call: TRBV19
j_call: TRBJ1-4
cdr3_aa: CASAAGGTGVSSEKLFF

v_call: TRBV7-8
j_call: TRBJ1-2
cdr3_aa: CASSLNRRSYGYTF

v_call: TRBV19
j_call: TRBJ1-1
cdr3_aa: CASGEAVRTEAFF

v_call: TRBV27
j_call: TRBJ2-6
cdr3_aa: CASSPGTEDHSGANVLTF

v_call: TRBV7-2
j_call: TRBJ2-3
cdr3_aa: CASSLRLAGEGTDTQYF

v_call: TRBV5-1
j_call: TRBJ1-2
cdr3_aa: CASSLDPFRGYYTF

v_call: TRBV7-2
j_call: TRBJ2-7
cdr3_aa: CASSLVWTVYEQYF

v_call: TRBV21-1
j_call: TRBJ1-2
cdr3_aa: CASSKKRPTWQEGRGYTF

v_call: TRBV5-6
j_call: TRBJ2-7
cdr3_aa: CASSSSMLGLYF